These T cell receptor beta chains were read from a single sample in a study of cytomegalovirus exposure and HLA in healthy donors. Libraries were prepared by immunoSEQ multiplex PCR; TCRdb keeps only in-frame clonotypes and omits some of them. Of about 140,000 clones in the sample, roughly 73% are singletons; the top ten hold over 1%. Sequencing was performed on PBMCs. Every receptor here comes from a woman aged 40 to 50 in good health and CMV-seronegative. Both conserved end residues are part of each CDR3. Each record gives: V gene, J gene, clone size, D gene, CDR3 DNA, CDR3 protein. D genes are given only for firm matches. Size values are once, few and many counts, or a class for expanded clones, and some rows have none.

TRBV28	TRBJ2-1	NA	TRBD2	TGTGCCAGCAGTCCAAGCGGGGGGAATTACAATGAGCAGTTCTTC	CASSPSGGNYNEQFF
TRBV7-7	TRBJ1-1	NA	NA	TGTGCTAGCAGCTTAGGAGGGGGGAACACTGAAGCTTTCTTT	CASSLGGGNTEAFF
TRBV29-1	TRBJ2-1	few	NA	TGCAGCGTTGAGCCAGGGGAGGGCAATGAGCAGTTCTTC	CSVEPGEGNEQFF
TRBV11-2	TRBJ2-1	NA	NA	TGTGCCAGCAGCCAGATATACAATGAGCAGTTCTTC	CASSQIYNEQFF
TRBV10-1	TRBJ1-5	few	NA	TGCGCCAGCAGTGCCGGTAGGAGGAGCAATCAGCCCCAGCATTTT	CASSAGRRSNQPQHF
TRBV4-1	TRBJ2-2	NA	NA	TGCGCCAGCACTCAAGGGGGATATGAGGCCGGGGAGCTGTTTTTT	CASTQGGYEAGELFF
TRBV27	TRBJ1-5	NA	TRBD1	TGTGCCAGCAGAGGACAGGGGTTTAGACAGCCCCAGCATTTT	CASRGQGFRQPQHF
TRBV11-2	TRBJ2-2	NA	TRBD1	TGTGCCAGCAGGACATTCCGGGACAGGGATAACACCGGGGAGCTGTTTTTT	CASRTFRDRDNTGELFF
TRBV4-1	TRBJ1-3	NA	NA	TGCGCCAGCAGCCGGAGGTTAGGTGGAAACACCATATATTTT	CASSRRLGGNTIYF
TRBV11-2	TRBJ1-6	NA	TRBD1	TGTGCCAGCAGCCCCTGGACAGGGAGAACCCCAAATGCACCCCTCCACTTT	CASSPWTGRTPNAPLHF
TRBV5-1	TRBJ1-4	NA	NA	TGCGCCAGCAGCTTGCAGGCAGATGAAAAACTGTTTTTT	CASSLQADEKLFF
TRBV15	TRBJ1-4	NA	NA	TGTGCCACCAGCAGAGATGCGGCAGTGAATGAAAAACTGTTTTTT	CATSRDAAVNEKLFF
TRBV29-1	TRBJ1-2	NA	TRBD1	TGCAGCGTTGAGACAGGGGCCCCCTATGGCTACACCTTC	CSVETGAPYGYTF
TRBV5-6	TRBJ2-3	few	TRBD2	TGTGCCAGCAGCTCAACGGGACTAGCGGTGGATACGCAGTATTTT	CASSSTGLAVDTQYF
TRBV7-9	TRBJ1-4	NA	TRBD1	TGTGCCAGCAGCTCGGACAGGGGTGGTGAAAAACTGTTTTTT	CASSSDRGGEKLFF
TRBV4-1	TRBJ1-2	NA	NA	TGCGCTACGGGGGATACCAACTATGGCTACACCTTC	CATGDTNYGYTF
TRBV10-3	TRBJ1-5	NA	NA	TGTGCCATCGGGGGAGGTAGCAATCAGCCCCAGCATTTT	CAIGGGSNQPQHF
TRBV7-8	TRBJ1-2	NA	NA	TGTGCCAGCAACGAGCAGGGGACGGACGGCTACACCTTC	CASNEQGTDGYTF
TRBV6-1	TRBJ2-3	NA	TRBD1	TGTGCCAGCAGTGAACGAGGGGGCGCGGGCACAGATACGCAGTATTTT	CASSERGGAGTDTQYF
TRBV6-8	TRBJ2-7	NA	TRBD1	TGTGCCACCGGGACAGAATATTCCTACGAGCAGTACTTC	CATGTEYSYEQYF
TRBV27	TRBJ2-4	NA	NA	TGTGCCAGCAGTCACAACAGGTTAGACATTCAGTACTTC	CASSHNRLDIQYF
TRBV14	TRBJ2-5	NA	TRBD1	TGTGCCAGCAGCCACGGAGGGACAGGGGGATATCCGAGTGTCGGAGAGACCCAGTACTTC	CASSHGGTGGYPSVGETQYF
TRBV11-3	TRBJ1-6	once	TRBD1	TGTGCCAGCAGCTCTCAGGGGGAGAATTCACCCCTCCACTTT	CASSSQGENSPLHF
TRBV14	TRBJ1-1	NA	NA	TGTGCCAGCACCTTTCAGGGAGGGAAGACTGAAGCTTTCTTT	CASTFQGGKTEAFF
TRBV5-1	TRBJ1-1	NA	NA	TGCGCCAGCAGCTTGGTCCCGGGGGGTCCGACTGAAGCTTTCTTT	CASSLVPGGPTEAFF
TRBV5-4	TRBJ2-7	NA	NA	TGTGCCAGCAGCTTGGGCGGGGCGGCCTACGAGCAGTACTTC	CASSLGGAAYEQYF
TRBV7-3	TRBJ2-2	NA	TRBD2	TGTGCCAGCAGCCCCACGGCGGGACTAGCGGGGACCGGGGAGCTGTTTTTT	CASSPTAGLAGTGELFF
TRBV6-5	TRBJ1-1	NA	NA	TGTGCCAGCAGGATCAACTTTCACACTGAAGCTTTCTTT	CASRINFHTEAFF
TRBV11-3	TRBJ2-2	NA	TRBD1	TGTGCCAGCGCGGGACAGGGGGACACCGGGGAGCTGTTTTTT	CASAGQGDTGELFF
TRBV7-2	TRBJ1-6	NA	NA	TGTGCCAGCAGCCCGGACTCTCTAGGCGGTTCACCCCTCCACTTT	CASSPDSLGGSPLHF
TRBV18	TRBJ2-6	NA	NA	TGTGCCAGCTCACCACCTCAACTTCACTCTGGGGCCAACGTCCTGACTTTC	CASSPPQLHSGANVLTF
TRBV6-1	TRBJ1-1	few	TRBD1	TGTGCCAGCAGGGACAGGGGTAATCCCACTGAAGCTTTCTTT	CASRDRGNPTEAFF
TRBV7-9	TRBJ1-3	NA	NA	TGTGCCAGCAACCGGCAGGGGAACACCATATATTTT	CASNRQGNTIYF
TRBV27	TRBJ1-3	NA	NA	TGTGCCAGCATTCCTCGTCCCGGAGTGGGAAACACCATATATTTT	CASIPRPGVGNTIYF
TRBV2	TRBJ1-5	NA	NA	TGTGCCAGCAGTGTAGGTGGTGGGCAACAGCCCCAGCATTTT	CASSVGGGQQPQHF
TRBV27	TRBJ2-5	NA	TRBD1	TGTGCCAGCAGTTCGGCAGGGGGAGCCCGATATAAAGAGACCCAGTACTTC	CASSSAGGARYKETQYF
TRBV18	TRBJ1-1	NA	NA	TGTGCCAGCTCACAAAACGGGAGGAACACTGAAGCTTTCTTT	CASSQNGRNTEAFF